This is a list of T cell receptor beta chains from one sample in a study of cytomegalovirus exposure and HLA in healthy donors. Assay used: immunoSEQ multiplex PCR; TCRdb lists only in-frame clones, some missing. Of 100,000 to 150,000 clones in the sample, roughly three quarters were seen once. The sample consisted of PBMCs. These receptors all come from a woman in her 40s in good health and CMV-seronegative. Both conserved end residues are part of each CDR3. D genes are given only for firm matches. A clone size is listed for some rows: how often the clone was seen (once, few, many), or a class if it is expanded.

>TRBV9|14|few|TRBJ2-1|-
CASSVGSGYNEQFF
TGTGCCAGCAGCGTAGGTTCAGGCTACAATGAGCAGTTCTTC
>TRBV28|15|-|TRBJ2-1|-
CASSAGHNSYNEQFF
TGTGCCAGCAGCGCTGGACATAACTCCTACAATGAGCAGTTCTTC
>TRBV21-1|17|-|TRBJ2-1|-
CAMSGWERWDVGNEQFF
TGTGCCATGAGTGGGTGGGAGAGGTGGGATGTCGGCAATGAGCAGTTCTTC
>TRBV7-9|15|-|TRBJ1-2|TRBD1
CASSLFQDRSYGYTF
TGTGCCAGCAGCTTATTTCAGGACAGGAGCTATGGCTACACCTTC
>TRBV6-5|15|-|TRBJ1-1|-
CASSYYESRGTEAFF
TGTGCCAGCAGTTACTACGAGAGCCGTGGCACTGAAGCTTTCTTT
>TRBV9|12|-|TRBJ2-7|TRBD2
CASPGTSVEQYF
TGTGCCAGCCCCGGGACTAGCGTCGAGCAGTACTTC
>TRBV9|15|-|TRBJ1-4|-
CASSRTDTVREKLFF
TGTGCCAGCAGTCGAACCGACACAGTTCGAGAAAAACTGTTTTTT
>TRBV27|16|-|TRBJ2-1|TRBD2
CATLERAGDTYNEQFF
TGTGCCACCCTGGAAAGGGCGGGAGATACCTACAATGAGCAGTTCTTC
>TRBV2|13|-|TRBJ1-2|-
CASGRGAFYGYTF
TGTGCCAGCGGGAGGGGGGCTTTCTATGGCTACACCTTC
>TRBV7-2|14|-|TRBJ1-5|-
CASSLKVSGQPQHF
TGTGCCAGCAGCTTAAAGGTTTCAGGTCAGCCCCAGCATTTT
>TRBV10-3|14|-|TRBJ1-2|TRBD1
CAISEWDRAFGYTF
TGTGCCATCAGTGAGTGGGACAGGGCCTTTGGCTACACCTTC
>TRBV6-5|14|-|TRBJ2-7|-
CASSYSGTPRRRYF
TGTGCCAGCAGTTACTCCGGGACACCTCGTCGGAGGTACTTC
>TRBV27|18|few|TRBJ2-3|-
CASSLVVGSWGDTDTQYF
TGTGCCAGCAGTTTGGTCGTGGGGTCATGGGGGGACACAGATACGCAGTATTTT
>TRBV6-6|16|-|TRBJ2-2|TRBD2
CASSGTSGSISGELFF
TGTGCCAGCAGTGGGACTAGCGGGAGTATAAGCGGGGAGCTGTTTTTT
>TRBV5-8|12|-|TRBJ1-2|-
CASSLRGNGYTF
TGTGCCAGCAGCTTGAGGGGGAATGGCTACACCTTC
>TRBV7-7|15|-|TRBJ2-2|-
CASSLRESVTGELFF
TGTGCCAGCAGCTTACGGGAGTCGGTCACCGGGGAGCTGTTTTTT
>TRBV7-6|17|-|TRBJ2-1|TRBD2
CASSSGGGDSSYNEQFF
TGTGCCAGCAGTTCTGGCGGGGGGGATAGCTCCTACAATGAGCAGTTCTTC
>TRBV7-3|14|-|TRBJ2-7|-
CASSLNRAGDEQYF
TGTGCCAGCAGCTTAAACAGGGCCGGGGACGAGCAGTACTTC
>TRBV7-3|13|few|TRBJ2-3|-
CASSLRQEDTQYF
TGTGCCAGCAGCTTACGACAGGAAGATACGCAGTATTTT
>TRBV28|16|once|TRBJ2-5|TRBD1
CASSVYGTGVQETQYF
TGTGCCAGCAGCGTATACGGGACAGGGGTCCAAGAGACCCAGTACTTC
>TRBV15|18|-|TRBJ1-5|TRBD1
CATSGQQGASTGNQPQHF
TGTGCCACCAGCGGACAACAGGGGGCCAGTACCGGCAATCAGCCCCAGCATTTT
>TRBV19|14|large|TRBJ2-1|TRBD2
CASRGEGFYNEQFF
TGTGCCAGTAGAGGGGAGGGGTTCTACAATGAGCAGTTCTTC
>TRBV19|15|-|TRBJ1-5|-
CASRPAGGGNQPQHF
TGTGCCAGTAGACCCGCGGGGGGCGGCAATCAGCCCCAGCATTTT
>TRBV6-1|18|-|TRBJ2-3|-
CASSEEKGAGHRTDTQYF
TGTGCCAGCAGTGAAGAAAAAGGAGCGGGACATAGAACAGATACGCAGTATTTT
>TRBV11-2|15|-|TRBJ2-3|-
CASSLEAASTDTQYF
TGTGCCAGCAGCTTAGAGGCGGCCTCCACAGATACGCAGTATTTT
>TRBV29-1|15|-|TRBJ2-1|TRBD2
CSVQQTSGINWGAFF
TGCAGCGTTCAACAGACTAGCGGGATAAACTGGGGGGCGTTCTTC
>TRBV6-1|15|few|TRBJ2-4|-
CASSPLVGGKNIQYF
TGTGCCAGCAGTCCCCTCGTAGGGGGCAAAAACATTCAGTACTTC
>TRBV30|17|-|TRBJ2-7|TRBD2
CAWRRPPGLARPDEQYF
TGTGCCTGGAGGCGCCCGCCGGGACTAGCGCGACCAGACGAGCAGTACTTC
>TRBV19|11|-|TRBJ2-7|TRBD1
CASADRAEQYF
TGTGCCAGTGCAGACAGGGCCGAGCAGTACTTC
>TRBV19|14|-|TRBJ2-7|TRBD2
CASSTLAGAYEQYF
TGTGCCAGTAGTACTCTAGCGGGAGCTTACGAGCAGTACTTC
>TRBV4-1|20|-|TRBJ2-3|TRBD2
CASSQDSGLAGGRSTDTQYF
TGCGCCAGCAGCCAAGATTCGGGACTAGCGGGAGGGCGTAGCACAGATACGCAGTATTTT
>TRBV9|16|-|TRBJ1-6|-
CASSGGDVSYNSPLHF
TGTGCCAGCAGCGGAGGAGATGTCTCCTATAATTCACCCCTCCACTTT